A selection of T cell receptor beta chains follows, all from one sample in a study of cytomegalovirus exposure and HLA in healthy donors. Libraries were prepared by immunoSEQ multiplex PCR; TCRdb keeps only in-frame clonotypes and omits some of them. The table lists tens of thousands of clones, under 80% of them singletons, with 5.5% in the top ten. Sequencing was carried out using PBMCs. All receptors derive from a male donor in good health and CMV-seropositive. Both conserved end residues are part of each CDR3. Each record gives: V gene, J gene, CDR3 protein.

TRBV5-1	TRBJ2-3	CASSFGQGTDTQYF
TRBV4-3	TRBJ1-1	CASSRNRGRGTEAFF
TRBV5-8	TRBJ2-3	CASSPGPNTDTQYF
TRBV7-3	TRBJ1-1	CAGSSDRDTEAFF
TRBV5-5	TRBJ1-1	CASSSRGTNTEAFF
TRBV9	TRBJ2-3	CASSLGTGGSFLPFSQYF
TRBV6-5	TRBJ2-7	CASSYSAFSGSYEQYF
TRBV5-6	TRBJ1-3	CASSFRDRSSGNTIYF
TRBV6-1	TRBJ1-5	CASSDGTRTPQHF
TRBV6-4	TRBJ2-7	CASSEASGYEQYF
TRBV6-1	TRBJ1-2	CASSEGVGARVYGYTF
TRBV5-4	TRBJ2-1	CASRLTGLGLNEQFF
TRBV7-2	TRBJ1-5	CASSTSGRQPQHF
TRBV6-1	TRBJ1-2	CASSKSGVSYGYTF
TRBV7-2	TRBJ1-4	CASSFRQVVGEKLFF
TRBV6-4	TRBJ2-2	CASSPSGEGTGELFF
TRBV28	TRBJ2-3	CASSSAGVAKDTQYF
TRBV7-9	TRBJ1-2	CASSKPGQNYYGYTF
TRBV6-5	TRBJ2-7	CASSYFGGGNYEQYF
TRBV9	TRBJ2-7	CASSESHPGYEQYF
TRBV29-1	TRBJ2-7	CSVRGDSYEQYF
TRBV10-3	TRBJ2-7	CAISGGQGTHEQYF
TRBV7-9	TRBJ1-3	CASSLAVQGEILYF
TRBV9	TRBJ2-5	CASSESTGEETQYF
TRBV6-6	TRBJ2-5	CASAQTGQGKGQYF
TRBV6-4	TRBJ1-2	CASSATGTGGYTF
TRBV2	TRBJ1-2	CASTEGGWLNYGYTF
TRBV21-1	TRBJ1-1	CASSASSPGQGFMNTEAFF
TRBV2	TRBJ2-2	CASSERQGAGELFF
TRBV19	TRBJ2-5	CASSRDRGEETQYF
TRBV28	TRBJ2-7	CASSLSPSYLSHEQYF
TRBV5-1	TRBJ1-4	CASSLVQGRDEKLFF